A selection of T cell receptor beta chains follows, all from one sample in a study of blood T cell repertoires in COVID-19. Sequencing was performed with immunoSEQ multiplex PCR; in TCRdb, only in-frame clones are kept and a portion is missing. The data hold 110,000 to 150,000 clones, with 80% to 85% observed a single time. What was sequenced was PBMCs or T cells enriched from blood (not recorded which). The receptors were sampled from a man aged 35-49 years with acute COVID-19. The CDR3 runs from the conserved cysteine through the conserved F or W. D genes are given only for firm matches. Clone sizes are given selectively: once, few, many, or a class where the clone is expanded.

d_call j_call v_call clone_size cdr3_aa cdr3_nt
- TRBJ2-5 TRBV13 once CASSLGDSQETQYF TGTGCCAGCAGCTTAGGGGACAGCCAAGAGACCCAGTACTTC
TRBD1 TRBJ1-3 TRBV2 - CASARDSSFTIYF TGTGCCAGCGCCCGGGACAGCTCTTTCACCATATATTTT
- TRBJ1-6 TRBV10-2 few CASSQTPRSPLHF TGCGCCAGCAGTCAAACCCCGAGATCACCCCTCCACTTT
TRBD2 TRBJ2-3 TRBV4-3 - CASSQDQAGADTQYF TGCGCCAGCAGCCAAGATCAAGCGGGAGCAGATACGCAGTATTTT
TRBD1 TRBJ2-2 TRBV7-6 - CASSLQDRGWNTGELFF TGTGCCAGCAGCTTACAGGACAGGGGGTGGAACACCGGGGAGCTGTTTTTT
- TRBJ1-1 TRBV9 - CASSVAGSTEAFF TGTGCCAGCAGCGTGGCAGGATCCACTGAAGCTTTCTTT
- TRBJ1-5 TRBV21-1 - CASSKEGGTRDQPQHF TGTGCCAGCAGCAAAGAGGGAGGGACAAGGGATCAGCCCCAGCATTTT
- TRBJ2-7 TRBV12-3/TRBV12-4 - CASSFLTDEQYF TGTGCCAGCAGTTTTTTAACAGACGAGCAGTACTTC
- TRBJ2-2 TRBV10-3 - CAISDRGLNTGELFF TGTGCCATCAGTGATCGGGGATTGAACACCGGGGAGCTGTTTTTT
- TRBJ2-7 TRBV7-9 - CASSLAGVGEQYF TGTGCCAGCAGCTTAGCGGGAGTGGGCGAGCAGTACTTC
- TRBJ1-1 TRBV7-9 - CASSLAQLISEAFF TGTGCCAGCAGCTTAGCACAGTTAATATCTGAAGCTTTCTTT
TRBD2 TRBJ2-7 TRBV27 few CASSLREGEQYF TGTGCCAGCAGTCTGCGGGAGGGGGAGCAGTACTTC
TRBD2 TRBJ2-1 TRBV18 - CATKPGGRQGNEQFF TGTGCCACCAAACCCGGCGGGAGGCAGGGAAATGAGCAGTTCTTC
- TRBJ2-2 TRBV6-5 - CASSYSGGTGELFF TGTGCCAGCAGTTACTCGGGGGGCACCGGGGAGCTGTTTTTT
TRBD2 TRBJ2-5 TRBV6-2/TRBV6-3 - CASSPGLARSGETQYF TGTGCCAGCAGTCCCGGACTAGCCAGATCCGGAGAGACCCAGTACTTC
TRBD1 TRBJ2-7 TRBV28 - CASSADRSYEQYF TGTGCCAGCAGTGCGGACAGGTCCTACGAGCAGTACTTC
TRBD2 TRBJ2-5 TRBV11-2 - CASSFLLAGGLGTQYF TGTGCCAGCAGCTTCCTACTAGCGGGGGGGCTGGGGACCCAGTACTTC
- TRBJ1-4 TRBV28 - CASSQAGVRAEKLFF TGTGCCAGCAGTCAAGCAGGGGTTCGGGCTGAAAAACTGTTTTTT
TRBD1 TRBJ2-7 TRBV10-1 - CASSEGQGTSYEQYF TGCGCCAGCAGTGAGGGACAGGGAACATCCTACGAGCAGTACTTC
TRBD1 TRBJ2-7 TRBV11-2 - CASSPSNRGMQQYF TGTGCCAGCAGCCCGAGTAACAGGGGAATGCAGCAGTACTTC
TRBD2 TRBJ2-1 TRBV5-1 - CASSLTSEKGQFF TGCGCCAGCAGCTTGACTAGCGAAAAGGGGCAGTTCTTC
- TRBJ2-7 TRBV7-9 - CASSLVAGEQYF TGTGCCAGCAGCTTAGTGGCGGGCGAGCAGTACTTC
- TRBJ1-1 TRBV4-1 - CASSQGGEDEAFF TGCGCCAGCAGCCAAGGCGGCGAAGATGAAGCTTTCTTT
TRBD2 TRBJ2-7 TRBV9 - CASSETGTSFDEQYF TGTGCCAGCAGCGAGACCGGGACTAGTTTCGACGAGCAGTACTTC
- TRBJ1-3 TRBV15 - CATSRDNGPSSGNTIYF TGTGCCACCAGCAGAGATAACGGTCCGAGCTCTGGAAACACCATATATTTT
- TRBJ2-7 TRBV6-5 - CAAGSSLRPEQYF TGTGCAGCAGGGTCGAGCTTGCGGCCCGAGCAGTACTTC
- TRBJ2-3 TRBV7-2 - CASSTQISTDTQYF TGTGCCAGCAGCACCCAGATTAGCACAGATACGCAGTATTTT
TRBD1 TRBJ2-1 TRBV7-2 - CASSLPTGGAYNEQFF TGTGCCAGCAGCTTACCAACAGGGGGCGCCTACAATGAGCAGTTCTTC
TRBD2 TRBJ2-1 TRBV5-4 - CASSVLGEGSYNEQFF TGTGCCAGCAGCGTTCTGGGGGAGGGTTCCTACAATGAGCAGTTCTTC
TRBD1 TRBJ1-3 TRBV19 - CASSLGGRGYGNTIYF TGTGCCAGTAGTCTGGGAGGCAGGGGGTACGGAAACACCATATATTTT
- TRBJ1-3 TRBV28 - CASSLGGFGNTIYF TGTGCCAGCAGTTTAGGGGGGTTTGGAAACACCATATATTTT
- TRBJ1-2 TRBV3-1/TRBV3-2 few CASSHPQEGKLYTF TGTGCCAGCAGCCATCCCCAGGAGGGGAAACTTTACACCTTC
TRBD1 TRBJ1-2 TRBV7-9 - CASSLGQGNYYGYTF TGTGCCAGCAGCTTAGGACAGGGGAACTACTATGGCTACACCTTC
- TRBJ2-1 TRBV30 few CAWSVRDSLVF TGTGCCTGGAGTGTAAGAGACTCGCTAGTCTTC
TRBD1 TRBJ1-1 TRBV27 - CASSLGQGYSDTEAFF TGTGCCAGCAGTTTAGGACAGGGGTATTCAGACACTGAAGCTTTCTTT
- TRBJ1-4 TRBV7-8 - CASSPGVSFLATNEKLFF TGTGCCAGCAGCCCAGGGGTGTCATTCCTTGCAACTAATGAAAAACTGTTTTTT
TRBD2 TRBJ2-7 TRBV5-1 - CASSLGTSAPYEQYF TGCGCCAGCAGCTTGGGGACTAGCGCTCCCTACGAGCAGTACTTC
TRBD1 TRBJ2-6 TRBV19 - CASRQGSSGANVLTF TGTGCCAGTAGACAGGGGAGCTCTGGGGCCAACGTCCTGACTTTC
TRBD2 TRBJ2-3 TRBV7-9 - CASSLADREEYF TGTGCCAGCAGCTTGGCGGACCGGGAGGAGTATTTT
TRBD1 TRBJ1-2 TRBV5-4 - CASSGGTGEGYTF TGTGCCAGCAGCGGCGGGACAGGCGAGGGCTACACCTTC
- TRBJ1-2 TRBV7-8 - CASSSRGGLPANYGYTF TGTGCCAGCAGCTCGAGGGGGGGCCTGCCGGCTAACTATGGCTACACCTTC
- TRBJ2-7 TRBV5-5 - CASSLEGSGYEQYF TGTGCCAGCAGCTTGGAGGGGTCTGGGTACGAGCAGTACTTC
TRBD2 TRBJ2-1 TRBV19 - CASSIDKTSEQFF TGTGCCAGTAGTATAGATAAGACTAGCGAGCAGTTCTTC
- TRBJ2-7 TRBV6-2/TRBV6-3 - CASSYSRTSYEQYF TGTGCCAGCAGTTACTCACGAACATCCTACGAGCAGTACTTC
- TRBJ2-1 TRBV7-6 - CASSLAGERQFF TGTGCCAGCAGCTTAGCCGGAGAACGGCAGTTCTTC
TRBD1 TRBJ2-7 TRBV29-1 once CSVEPGQNPYEQYF TGCAGCGTTGAGCCGGGACAGAACCCCTACGAGCAGTACTTC
TRBD1 TRBJ1-1 TRBV4-1 - CASSQAGQGDTEAFF TGCGCCAGCAGCCAAGCGGGACAGGGTGACACTGAAGCTTTCTTT
- TRBJ1-2 TRBV6-5 - CASSPYGRNYGYTF TGTGCCAGCAGTCCCTATGGGCGAAACTATGGCTACACCTTC
TRBD2 TRBJ2-2 TRBV9 - CASSASLSGGTGELFF TGTGCCAGCAGCGCCAGCCTTTCGGGGGGTACCGGGGAGCTGTTTTTT
- TRBJ2-1 TRBV9 - CASSARDGSGIVYNEQFF TGTGCCAGCAGCGCCCGCGATGGGTCCGGGATAGTCTACAATGAGCAGTTCTTC